Listed here is a single T cell receptor beta chain. The antigen is unknown. The PCR made use of 60 Vbeta and 13 Jbeta primers. Assay used: immunoSEQ multiplex PCR; TCRdb lists only in-frame clones, some missing. The sample consists of some 170,000 clones, roughly three quarters of them appearing once. The CDR3 covers 15 residues. Germline V CDR1 and CDR2: MGHRA, YSYEKL. This sample was taken from a study of cytomegalovirus exposure and HLA in healthy donors. Study-level results: The study recorded about 150 TCR beta chains that were cytomegalovirus-associated. Fewer N-insertions than the roughly 700-donor mean were reportedly shown by an Asian-associated ancestry cluster in a later analysis. An analysis that was carried out later associated 15,000 to 20,000 TCR beta sequences with HLA alleles at 0.05 false discovery rate.

The sequenced sample was PBMCs. This sequence was found in a male donor in good health and CMV-seronegative. The chain joins TRBV4-1 to TRBJ2-5, with D maybe TRBD1 (6 bases). Judging by the DNA end, TRBJ2-7 fits better; the J call may be wrong. In DNA, the CDR3 is TGCGCCAGCAGCCAAGACCCAGGGGCTCACTACGAGCAGTACTTC. Its protein is CASSQDPGAHYEQYF.